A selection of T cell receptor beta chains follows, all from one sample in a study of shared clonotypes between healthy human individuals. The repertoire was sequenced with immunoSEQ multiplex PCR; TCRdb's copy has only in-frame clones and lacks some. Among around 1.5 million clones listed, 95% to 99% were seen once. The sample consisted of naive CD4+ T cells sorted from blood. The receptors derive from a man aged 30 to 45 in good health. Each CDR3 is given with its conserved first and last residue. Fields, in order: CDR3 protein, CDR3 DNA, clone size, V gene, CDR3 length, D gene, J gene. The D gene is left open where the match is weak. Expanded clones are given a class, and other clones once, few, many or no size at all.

CAEGRGQYF,TGTGCCGAGGGGAGGGGGCAGTACTTC,.,TRBV21-1,9,.,TRBJ2-7
CAWSLGGIYEQYF,TGTGCCTGGAGCCTGGGCGGGATTTACGAGCAGTACTTC,.,TRBV30,13,.,TRBJ2-7
CASSMSGQGTNQPQHF,TGTGCCAGCAGTATGTCCGGACAGGGGACTAATCAGCCCCAGCATTTT,.,TRBV28,16,TRBD1,TRBJ1-5
CASRWEDSYEQYF,TGCGCCAGCAGGTGGGAGGACTCCTACGAGCAGTACTTC,.,TRBV5-1,13,.,TRBJ2-7
CASSQEWLAGENEQFF,TGCGCCAGCAGCCAAGAATGGCTAGCGGGCGAAAATGAGCAGTTCTTC,.,TRBV4-3,16,TRBD2,TRBJ2-1
CASSLGSAGYNEQFF,TGTGCCAGCAGCTTGGGGAGTGCTGGATACAATGAGCAGTTCTTC,.,TRBV5-4,15,.,TRBJ2-1
CASSSLGQGNGYTF,TGTGCCAGCAGCTCTCTTGGACAGGGGAATGGCTACACCTTC,once,TRBV7-9,14,TRBD1,TRBJ1-2
CSVDRGNYGYTF,TGCAGCGTCGACAGGGGTAACTATGGCTACACCTTC,.,TRBV29-1,12,TRBD1,TRBJ1-2
CASSLKGTSGYNEQFF,TGCGCCAGCAGCCTAAAAGGTACTAGCGGCTACAATGAGCAGTTCTTC,.,TRBV5-1,16,TRBD2,TRBJ2-1
CASSLEGPRKETQYF,TGTGCCAGCAGCTTAGAGGGTCCCCGTAAAGAGACCCAGTACTTC,.,TRBV5-4,15,.,TRBJ2-5
CASSLGTGTSYEQYF,TGTGCCAGCAGCTTAGGGACCGGGACTAGCTACGAGCAGTACTTC,.,TRBV7-6,15,TRBD2,TRBJ2-7
CASSPPSQETQYF,TGTGCCAGCTCACCACCGAGTCAGGAGACCCAGTACTTC,.,TRBV18,13,.,TRBJ2-5
CASSQKGKDRGTGELFF,TGTGCCAGCAGCCAAAAAGGGAAGGACAGGGGCACCGGGGAGCTGTTTTTT,.,TRBV4-2,17,TRBD1,TRBJ2-2
CASSRPKAGGGNTIYF,TGTGCCAGCAGCCGACCCAAGGCAGGGGGAGGAAACACCATATATTTT,.,TRBV7-9,16,TRBD1,TRBJ1-3
CASSPLDRVTEAFF,TGTGCCAGCTCACCCCTGGACAGGGTCACTGAAGCTTTCTTT,.,TRBV18,14,TRBD1,TRBJ1-1
CASSPRGLEAFF,TGTGCCAGCAGCCCCAGGGGCCTCGAAGCTTTCTTT,.,TRBV28,12,.,TRBJ1-1
CASTSPGQFYKNTGELFF,TGTGCCAGCACCTCTCCGGGCCAGTTCTACAAAAACACCGGGGAGCTGTTTTTT,.,TRBV27,18,.,TRBJ2-2
CASSLVGSSYEQYF,TGTGCCAGCTCATTGGTAGGAAGCTCCTACGAGCAGTACTTC,.,TRBV18,14,.,TRBJ2-7
CASSPNPGGSYEQYF,TGTGCCAGCAGCCCTAATCCAGGGGGCAGCTACGAGCAGTACTTC,.,TRBV7-8,15,TRBD1,TRBJ2-7
CASSPKLNSGANVLTF,TGTGCCAGCAGCCCTAAACTGAACTCTGGGGCCAACGTCCTGACTTTC,.,TRBV7-2,16,.,TRBJ2-6
CASSVADPGIQYF,TGTGCCAGCAGCGTAGCAGACCCCGGGATTCAGTACTTC,.,TRBV9,13,.,TRBJ2-4
CASSQASDRVNTEAFF,TGTGCCAGCAGCCAAGCTTCCGACAGAGTGAACACTGAAGCTTTCTTT,.,TRBV14,16,.,TRBJ1-1
CASSRNSGSTDTQYF,TGTGCCAGCAGCCGAAATAGCGGTAGCACAGATACGCAGTATTTT,.,TRBV7-9,15,.,TRBJ2-3
CASSLGILYNQPQHF,TGTGCCAGCAGCTTGGGTATTTTATACAATCAGCCCCAGCATTTT,.,TRBV5-5,15,.,TRBJ1-5
CASSLLQRGAGVYEQYF,TGTGCCAGCAGCTTACTCCAGAGGGGGGCGGGAGTCTACGAGCAGTACTTC,.,TRBV7-8,17,.,TRBJ2-7
CASSAGQGFNQPQHF,TGTGCCAGCAGCGCCGGACAGGGCTTCAATCAGCCCCAGCATTTT,.,TRBV9,15,TRBD1,TRBJ1-5
CASRGRQGSYEQYF,TGTGCCAGCAGAGGAAGACAGGGCTCCTACGAGCAGTACTTC,.,TRBV2,14,TRBD1,TRBJ2-7
CAWSGQNRASNYGYTF,TGTGCCTGGAGCGGGCAAAACAGGGCTTCTAACTATGGCTACACCTTC,.,TRBV30,16,.,TRBJ1-2